Presented here are 17 T cell receptor beta chains from one specimen sequenced in a study of OX40 agonist ivuxolimab in advanced cancers. Sequenced by immunoSEQ multiplex PCR; TCRdb stores in-frame clones only, minus some. The sample lists 20,000 to 25,000 clones, about 81% seen once, with 23% in the top ten. The material sequenced was CD4+ or CD8+ T cells sorted from blood, taken in a trial of the OX40 agonist ivuxolimab. These receptors all come from an adult with an advanced solid tumor such as melanoma, head and neck, liver or kidney cancer.

For the CDR3, the DNA is TGCGCCAGCAGCCAAGATCTAGCGGGCCTCTACAATGAGCAGTTCTTC. Translation: CASSQDLAGLYNEQFF. The gene calls are TRBV4-1 and TRBJ2-1; the match to TRBD2 covers 8 bases. J gave up 3 bases and V 0 bases, and 4 bases lay outside the gene matches. This CDR3 has 16 residues. Per the germline V gene, CDR1 is MGHRA and CDR2 is YSYEKL.

This clone has just a few counts. This chain connects TRBV2 to TRBJ1-6; TRBD1 might be the D (5 bases). The CDR3 sequence is 16 residues long. V was pared by 3 bases and J by 7 bases, with 16 bases between. Germline CDR1 and CDR2: SNHLY and FYNNEI. Written as DNA, the CDR3 is TGTGCCAGCAGTGATCTCGTACCGGGGCCCAATTCACCCCTCCACTTT. This translates into CASSDLVPGPNSPLHF.

The chain recombines TRBV13 with TRBJ2-1; possibly TRBD1 or TRBD2 for D (5 bases each). The CDR3 spans 15 residues. Trimming removed 3 bases from V and 9 bases from J, with 18 bases in between. CDR1 is PRHDT and CDR2 is FYEKMQ in the germline V gene (reference sequence). CDR3 bases: TGTGCCAGCAGCTTCCTTGGGGGAAGTGGGGGTGAGCAGTTCTTC. It translates to CASSFLGGSGGEQFF.

The chain combines TRBV6-5 with TRBJ2-1, with TRBD2 as a possible D gene (6 bases). Germline CDR1 reads MNHEY; CDR2 reads SVGAGI. This CDR3 has 14 amino acids. Trimming cost V 3 bases and J 4 bases, with 10 bases left between them. The CDR3 here is CASSYEEGYNEQFF. CDR3 nucleotides: TGTGCCAGCAGTTATGAGGAGGGTTACAATGAGCAGTTCTTC.

The V gene is TRBV12-5, the J gene TRBJ2-6; the D gene is possibly TRBD1 (5 bases). The CDR3 runs to 18 residues. Trimming removed 2 bases at V and 5 bases at J, with 19 bases between. Germline CDR1 reads LGHNT; CDR2 reads FRNRAP. The chain's CDR3 is CASGLRSSGQSRANVLTF. The CDR3 coding sequence is TGTGCTAGTGGTTTGCGGAGTTCAGGACAAAGTCGGGCCAACGTCCTGACTTTC. Variable domain in full (rest from reference TRBV12-5 and TRBJ2-6): DARVTQTPRHKVTEMGQEVTMRCQPILGHNTVFWYRQTMMQGLELLAYFRNRAPLDDSGMPKDRFSAEMPDATLATLKIQPSEPRDSAVYFCASGLRSSGQSRANVLTFGAGSRLTVL.

The gene calls are TRBV6-1 and TRBJ1-5, with no clear D. This CDR3 is built from 14 residues. The germline V and J ends were trimmed by 7 bases and 0 bases, with 10 bases remaining between them. Germline assignment: CDR1 MNHNS and CDR2 SASEGT. The CDR3 DNA reads TGTGCCAGCATTCCCCGGGATAGCAATCAGCCCCAGCATTTT. Protein: CASIPRDSNQPQHF.

This clone appeared once. The chain couples TRBV28 to TRBJ1-6; no reliable D call. The length of the CDR3 is 16 residues. Germline values: CDR1 MDHEN, CDR2 SYDVKM. V was cut by 4 bases and J by 8 bases, with 18 bases left in between. CDR3 loop: CASSSPHGGRHSPLHF. The CDR3, as DNA: TGTGCCAGCAGTTCCCCACACGGCGGAAGACATTCACCCCTCCACTTT.

This clone was counted once. V usage is TRBV5-1 and J usage is TRBJ2-5; TRBD1 aligns across 8 bases. CDR1 is SGHRS and CDR2 is YFSETQ in the germline V gene. V dropped 4 bases and J dropped 5; count of bases not matched to a gene: 10. CDR3 length: 15 residues. CDR3 protein: CASSPESGGLETQYF. As DNA, the CDR3 is TGCGCCAGCAGCCCGGAGTCAGGGGGCCTGGAGACCCAGTACTTC.

The chain recombines TRBV5-4 with TRBJ2-7, with 11 bases aligning to TRBD2. The CDR3 contains 15 residues. Looked up from germline, CDR1 is SGHNT and CDR2 is YYREEE (reference sequence). V was clipped by 4 bases and J by 4 bases; unmatched bases: 7. This chain's CDR3 is CASSVLAGGGYEQYF. The CDR3 region has the DNA TGTGCCAGCAGCGTCCTAGCGGGGGGCGGTTACGAGCAGTACTTC.

In regard to this clone: This same CDR3 is encoded by further DNA sequences in the sample. This rearrangement joins TRBV9 to TRBJ1-1, with D unclear. Trimming stripped 0 bases from V and 3 bases from J, with 6 bases between. CDR3 length: 13 residues. Germline V gene data show CDR1 as SGDLS and CDR2 as YYNGEE. The CDR3 DNA follows: TGTGCCAGCAGCGTAGGGGGAGACACTGAAGCTTTCTTT. This codes for CASSVGGDTEAFF.

The chain joins TRBV6-4 to TRBJ2-7; 11 bases fit TRBD1. CDR3 length: 16 amino acids. Per germline, CDR1 MRHNA and CDR2 SNTAGT. V gave up 2 bases and J gave up 2 bases; unmatched junction bases: 5. CDR3 sequence (DNA): TGTGCCAGCAGTGACCAACCGGGACAGGGGGCCTACGAGCAGTACTTC. It encodes CASSDQPGQGAYEQYF.

CDR3 sequence: CASSLLGIPNEKLFF. The DNA of the CDR3 is TGCGCCAGCAGCTTGCTGGGGATCCCTAATGAAAAACTGTTTTTT. The chain links TRBV5-1 to TRBJ1-4; no definite D call. Trimming took off 1 base at V and 3 bases at J, with 10 bases between the two ends. The germline V gene has CDR1 SGHRS and CDR2 YFSETQ. The CDR3 contains 15 residues.

The chain links TRBV5-6 to TRBJ1-3, with 7 bases matching TRBD1. This CDR3 contains 15 residues. V shed 0 bases, J shed 4 bases, and the junction held 4 bases outside the gene matches. Germline values: CDR1 SGHDT, CDR2 YYEEEE. CDR3 DNA: TGTGCCAGCAGCTTGGGTCAGGGGGACGGAAACACCATATATTTT. Translation: CASSLGQGDGNTIYF.

V is TRBV28 and J is TRBJ2-1; D is unresolved. Trimming pared 2 bases from V and 4 bases from J, leaving 3 bases between. CDR3 length equals 12 residues. CDR1 and CDR2 from the germline V gene are MDHEN and SYDVKM. CDR3 DNA sequence: TGTGCCAGCAGTTTAGGGTACAATGAGCAGTTCTTC. This sequence encodes CASSLGYNEQFF.

This clone is labeled as medium-sized. This sequence joins TRBV11-2 and TRBJ2-7; TRBD2 aligns across 7 bases. The CDR3 has 17 amino acids. The V segment lost 0 bases and the J segment 0 bases; nucleotides outside the gene matches: 8. Per germline, CDR1 SGHAT and CDR2 FQNNGV. The CDR3 nucleotides read TGTGCCAGCAGCTTAGACGTTTTCCAGCGGGGCTCCTACGAGCAGTACTTC. Translated: CASSLDVFQRGSYEQYF.

This chain connects TRBV28 to TRBJ2-1, with 9 positions matching TRBD1. Germline-derived CDR1 and CDR2 are MDHEN and SYDVKM. The CDR3 runs to 14 residues. J lost 7 bases, V lost 4 bases, and 5 bases had no gene match. The CDR3 reads CASSWTGVENEQFF. Here the CDR3 DNA reads TGTGCCAGCAGTTGGACAGGGGTGGAAAATGAGCAGTTCTTC.

V usage is TRBV30 and J usage is TRBJ1-4, with D tentatively TRBD1 (5 bases). Germline loops: CDR1 GTSNPN, CDR2 SVGIG (reference sequence). V shed 2 bases and J shed 6 bases, with 16 bases lying between them. The CDR3 runs to 15 residues. The CDR3 DNA is TGTGCCTGGAGTTACGGGGCAGGGTGGGATGAAAAACTGTTTTTT. As protein: CAWSYGAGWDEKLFF.